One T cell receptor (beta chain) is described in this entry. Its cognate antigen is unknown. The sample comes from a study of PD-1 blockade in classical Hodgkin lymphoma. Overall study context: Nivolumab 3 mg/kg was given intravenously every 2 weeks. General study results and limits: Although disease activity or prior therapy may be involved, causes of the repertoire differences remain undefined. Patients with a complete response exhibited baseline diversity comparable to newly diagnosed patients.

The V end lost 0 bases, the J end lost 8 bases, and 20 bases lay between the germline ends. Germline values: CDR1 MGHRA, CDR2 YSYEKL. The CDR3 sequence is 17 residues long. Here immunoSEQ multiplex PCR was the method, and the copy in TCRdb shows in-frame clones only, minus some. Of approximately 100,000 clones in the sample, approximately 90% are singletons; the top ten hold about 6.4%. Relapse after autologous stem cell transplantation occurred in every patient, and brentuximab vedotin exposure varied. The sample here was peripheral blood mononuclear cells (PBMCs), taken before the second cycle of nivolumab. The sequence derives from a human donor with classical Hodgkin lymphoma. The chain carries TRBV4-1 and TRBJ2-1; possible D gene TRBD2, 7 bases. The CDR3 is CASSQEQGLGGGDEQFF. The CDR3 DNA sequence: TGCGCCAGCAGCCAAGAACAAGGACTAGGGGGGGGCGATGAGCAGTTCTTC.